One and the same sample provided the 17 T cell receptor beta chains below, sequenced in a study of technical replicates of blood from a few donors. Sequencing was performed with immunoSEQ multiplex PCR; in TCRdb, only in-frame clones are kept and a portion is missing. The repertoire consists of around 67,000 clones, with roughly 92% occurring once and the leading ten covering roughly 0.4%. The sequenced material came from T cells isolated from PBMCs. Receptors were obtained from a human donor in good health.

The V and J genes are TRBV25-1 and TRBJ2-3; maybe TRBD1 (6 bases). CDR1 and CDR2 from the germline V gene are MGHDK and SYGVNS. Trimming stripped 4 bases from V and 0 bases from J, with 20 bases between. This CDR3 comprises 18 residues. Here the CDR3 DNA reads TGTGCCAGCAGTGCGCATTCTCGGGACACTATTAGCACAGATACGCAGTATTTT. It encodes CASSAHSRDTISTDTQYF.

The genes are TRBV27 and TRBJ1-5, with D maybe TRBD1 (6 bases). V lost 5 bases and J 1 base, leaving 9 bases between the germline ends. This CDR3 comprises 14 residues. Germline CDR1 and CDR2: MNHEY and SMNVEV (reference sequence). CDR3 region: CASSPQGSNQPQHF. CDR3 DNA: TGTGCCAGCAGTCCACAGGGCAGCAATCAGCCCCAGCATTTT.

The V and J genes are TRBV6-1 and TRBJ1-5, with 7 bases fitting TRBD1. The CDR3 spans 16 residues. After removal of 0 bases from V and 1 base from J, the junction contained 3 bases not matched to a gene. CDR1 is MNHNS, CDR2 SASEGT, per germline. CDR3: CASSEAEGASNQPQHF. CDR3 sequence (DNA): TGTGCCAGCAGTGAAGCGGAGGGGGCCAGCAATCAGCCCCAGCATTTT.

V gene TRBV20-1 combines with J gene TRBJ1-1; D is possibly TRBD1 (6 bases). The length of the CDR3 is 11 residues. V dropped 2 bases and J dropped 5 bases, with 6 bases sitting between them. Germline V gene sequence: CDR1 DFQATT, CDR2 SNEGSKA (reference sequence). The CDR3 nucleotides are TGCAGTGCTAGACAGGGGACTGAAGCTTTCTTT. Its translation: CSARQGTEAFF.

J is TRBJ2-7 and V is TRBV27; D is unclear. V gave up 3 bases and J gave up 1 base, with 4 bases separating them. Germline CDR1 is MNHEY and CDR2 is SMNVEV (reference sequence). This CDR3 is 12 amino acids long. The CDR3 is CASSFTSYEQYF. The DNA for the CDR3 is TGTGCCAGCAGTTTTACATCCTACGAGCAGTACTTC.

The rearrangement uses TRBV19 and TRBJ1-3, with TRBD1 as a possible D gene (5 bases). The germline CDR1 and CDR2 sequences are LNHDA and SQIVND (reference sequence). The CDR3 is 15 residues long. The V and J ends lost 4 bases and 2 bases respectively, with 12 bases between them. The CDR3 reads CASSTSSGTGNTIYF. CDR3 coding DNA: TGTGCCAGTAGTACCTCATCAGGGACTGGAAACACCATATATTTT. The full variable domain, in which reference TRBV19 and TRBJ1-3 provide the parts outside the CDR3, is DGGITQSPKYLFRKEGQNVTLSCEQNLNHDAMYWYRQDPGQGLRLIYYSQIVNDFQKGDIAEGYSVSREKKESFPLTVTSAQKNPTAFYLCASSTSSGTGNTIYFGEGSWLTVV.

The chain recombines TRBV15 with TRBJ2-7; 7 bases are shared with TRBD2. Unmatched junction bases numbered 4, after V lost 0 bases and J lost 2 bases. Germline values: CDR1 LNHNV, CDR2 YYDKDF (reference sequence). CDR3 length: 15 amino acids. The CDR3 region is CATSRDSRGAYEQYF. CDR3 nucleotide sequence: TGTGCCACCAGCAGAGATTCACGGGGGGCCTACGAGCAGTACTTC.

The chain recombines TRBV2 with TRBJ2-3, with 12 bases aligning to TRBD1. The CDR3 runs 13 residues. V lost 8 bases, J lost 5 bases, and 2 bases stayed unmatched. From germline, CDR1 is SNHLY and CDR2 FYNNEI. CDR3 loop: CASGTGGKDTQYF. The CDR3 DNA sequence: TGTGCCAGCGGGACAGGGGGCAAAGATACGCAGTATTTT.

The gene calls are TRBV6-1 and TRBJ2-1; 7 bases align to TRBD2. Germline assignment: CDR1 MNHNS and CDR2 SASEGT. V lost 4 bases to trimming and J lost 8 bases; unmatched junction nucleotides: 11. This CDR3 has 15 amino acids. CDR3 amino acids: CASSATSGNRYEQFF. As DNA, the CDR3 is TGTGCCAGCAGTGCCACAAGCGGGAATAGGTATGAGCAGTTCTTC.

The V and J genes are TRBV2 and TRBJ2-1; TRBD2 aligns across 14 bases. This CDR3 spans 20 amino acids. Losses at the gene ends were 6 bases for V and 0 bases for J; bases not matched to a gene: 13. From germline, CDR1 is SNHLY and CDR2 FYNNEI. This CDR3 reads CASSHLRLAGGGYSYNEQFF. The CDR3 DNA sequence: TGTGCCAGCAGCCATCTTCGACTAGCGGGAGGGGGTTACTCCTACAATGAGCAGTTCTTC.

This clone was picked up one time. CDR3 sequence reads: CASSHRDRAAGEGYTF. Written as DNA, the CDR3 is TGTGCCAGCAGTCATCGGGACAGGGCGGCTGGAGAAGGCTACACCTTC. The V and J genes are TRBV6-6 and TRBJ1-2; 9 nucleotides agree with TRBD1. The J segment lost 8 bases and the V segment lost 5 bases, leaving 15 bases of the junction unmatched. The CDR3 totals 16 residues. Germline V gene data show CDR1 as MNHNY and CDR2 as SVGAGI (reference sequence).

The chain is built from TRBV27 and TRBJ2-7, with a tentative D call TRBD2 (6 bases). V lost 0 bases and J lost 0, with 12 bases in between. This CDR3 is built from 16 residues. Germline V gene data show CDR1 as MNHEY and CDR2 as SMNVEV (reference sequence). The CDR3 coding sequence is TGTGCCAGCAGTTTATCCGCGGGGCTGGCCTCCTACGAGCAGTACTTC. It yields the protein CASSLSAGLASYEQYF.

V usage is TRBV5-1 and J usage is TRBJ2-7; D is possibly TRBD2 (6 bases). The CDR3 is 15 residues long. V was pared by 4 bases and J by 1 base, with 15 bases between. The germline gives CDR1 SGHRS, CDR2 YFSETQ. CDR3 sequence reads: CASSPEGRSSYEQYF. The CDR3 region has the DNA TGCGCCAGCAGCCCCGAAGGGAGGTCTTCCTACGAGCAGTACTTC.

This chain connects TRBV5-4 to TRBJ1-1; 8 bases are a match to TRBD1. There are 15 residues in the CDR3. Germline V gene data show CDR1 as SGHNT and CDR2 as YYREEE (reference sequence). V was pared by 4 bases and J by 4 bases, with 9 bases of the junction left unmatched. Here the CDR3 DNA reads TGTGCCAGCAGCCCCACACTAGGGACAGGCACTGAAGCTTTCTTT. Translation gives CASSPTLGTGTEAFF.

The chain couples TRBV11-2 to TRBJ1-1, with D maybe TRBD1 (6 bases). CDR1 and CDR2 from the germline V gene are SGHAT and FQNNGV. The ends were cut back, 3 bases at V and 0 bases at J, with 14 bases in the middle. The CDR3 is 16 residues long. The CDR3 spells CASSFSGGRMNTEAFF. Written as DNA, the CDR3 is TGTGCCAGCAGCTTCTCCGGGGGGCGGATGAACACTGAAGCTTTCTTT.

This clone was detected only once. The gene calls are TRBV11-3 and TRBJ1-1; unclear D gene. Germline V CDR1 and CDR2: SGHNT, YENEEA. V was clipped by 7 bases and J by 4 bases, with 10 bases between them. The CDR3 runs 12 residues. CDR3: CASTPGITEAFF. The CDR3 nucleotides are TGTGCCAGCACTCCGGGTATCACTGAAGCTTTCTTT.

This clone was observed once. At one end, the junction sequence differs from germline, possibly due to a read error. This sequence joins TRBV28 and TRBJ2-7; possibly TRBD1 for D (5 bases). CDR1 and CDR2 from the germline V gene are MDHEN and SYDVKM. The CDR3 is 12 residues long. CDR3 sequence: CASSFRVYEQYF. The CDR3 bases are TGTGCCAGTAGTTTCAGGGTTTACGAGCAGTACTTC.